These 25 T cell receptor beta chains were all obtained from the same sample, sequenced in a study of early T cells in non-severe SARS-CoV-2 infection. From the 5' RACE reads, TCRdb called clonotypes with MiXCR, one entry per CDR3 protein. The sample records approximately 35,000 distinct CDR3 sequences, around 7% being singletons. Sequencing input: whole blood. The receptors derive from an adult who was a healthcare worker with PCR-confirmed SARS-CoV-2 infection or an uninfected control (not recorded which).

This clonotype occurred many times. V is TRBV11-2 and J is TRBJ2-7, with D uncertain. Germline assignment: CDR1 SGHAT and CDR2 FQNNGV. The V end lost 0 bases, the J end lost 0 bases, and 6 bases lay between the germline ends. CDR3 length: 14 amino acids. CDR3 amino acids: CASSLDYSSYEQYF. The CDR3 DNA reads TGTGCCAGCAGCTTAGACTACAGCTCCTACGAGCAGTACTTC.

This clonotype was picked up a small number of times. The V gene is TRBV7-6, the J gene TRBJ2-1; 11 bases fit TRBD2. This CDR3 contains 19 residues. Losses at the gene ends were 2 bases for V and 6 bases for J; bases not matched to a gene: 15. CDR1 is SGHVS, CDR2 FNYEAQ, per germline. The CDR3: CASSLPDQPTSGILNEQFF. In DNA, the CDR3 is TGTGCCAGCAGCTTACCTGACCAACCGACTAGCGGGATCCTCAATGAGCAGTTCTTC.

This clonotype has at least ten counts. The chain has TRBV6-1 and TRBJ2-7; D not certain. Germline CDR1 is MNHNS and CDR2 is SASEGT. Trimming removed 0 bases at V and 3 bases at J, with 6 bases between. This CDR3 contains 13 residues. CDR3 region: CASSEANSYEQYF. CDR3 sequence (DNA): TGTGCCAGCAGTGAAGCGAACAGCTACGAGCAGTACTTC.

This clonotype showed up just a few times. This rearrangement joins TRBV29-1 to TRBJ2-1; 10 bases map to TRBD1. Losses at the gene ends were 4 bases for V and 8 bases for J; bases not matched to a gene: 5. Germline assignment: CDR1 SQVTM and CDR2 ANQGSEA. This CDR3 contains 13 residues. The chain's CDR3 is CSVVGQGGDEQFF. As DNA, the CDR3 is TGCAGCGTTGTCGGACAGGGGGGCGATGAGCAGTTCTTC.

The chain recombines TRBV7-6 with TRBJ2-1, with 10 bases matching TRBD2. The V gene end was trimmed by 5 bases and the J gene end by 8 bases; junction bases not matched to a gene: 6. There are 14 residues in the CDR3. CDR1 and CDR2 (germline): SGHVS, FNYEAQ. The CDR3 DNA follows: TGTGCCAGCAGCGGGACTAGCGCAGGCTATGAGCAGTTCTTC. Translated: CASSGTSAGYEQFF.

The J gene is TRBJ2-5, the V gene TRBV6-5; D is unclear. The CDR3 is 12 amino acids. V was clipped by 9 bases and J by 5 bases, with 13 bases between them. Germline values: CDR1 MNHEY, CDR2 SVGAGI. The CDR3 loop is CASSDAAETQYF. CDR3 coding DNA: TGTGCCAGTTCGGACGCAGCGGAGACCCAGTACTTC.

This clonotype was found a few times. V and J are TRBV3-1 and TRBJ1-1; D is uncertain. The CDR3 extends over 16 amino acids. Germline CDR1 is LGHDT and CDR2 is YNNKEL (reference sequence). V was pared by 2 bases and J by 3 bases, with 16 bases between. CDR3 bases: TGTGCCAGCAGCCAAAATCGTCCGGGCGTGGACACTGAAGCTTTCTTT. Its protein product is CASSQNRPGVDTEAFF.

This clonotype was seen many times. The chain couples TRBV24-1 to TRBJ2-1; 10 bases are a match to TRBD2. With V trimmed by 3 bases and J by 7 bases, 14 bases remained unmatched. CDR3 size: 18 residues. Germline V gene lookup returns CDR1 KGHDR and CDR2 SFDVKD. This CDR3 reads CATSDPSASGSRRNEQFF. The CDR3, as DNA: TGTGCCACCAGTGATCCGTCGGCTAGCGGGAGCCGAAGGAATGAGCAGTTCTTC.

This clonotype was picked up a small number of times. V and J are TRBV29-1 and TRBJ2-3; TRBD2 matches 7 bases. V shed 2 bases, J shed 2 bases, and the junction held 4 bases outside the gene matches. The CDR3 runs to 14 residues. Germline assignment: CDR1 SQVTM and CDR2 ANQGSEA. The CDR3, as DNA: TGCAGCGTTGAACTAGCGGATACCACAGATACGCAGTATTTT. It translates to CSVELADTTDTQYF.

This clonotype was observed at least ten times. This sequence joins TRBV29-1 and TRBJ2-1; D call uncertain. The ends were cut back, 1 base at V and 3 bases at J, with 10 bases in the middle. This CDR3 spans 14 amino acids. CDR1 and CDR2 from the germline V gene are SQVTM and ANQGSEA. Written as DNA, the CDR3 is TGCAGCGTTGAAGGGCTGGTAAGCTACAATGAGCAGTTCTTC. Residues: CSVEGLVSYNEQFF.

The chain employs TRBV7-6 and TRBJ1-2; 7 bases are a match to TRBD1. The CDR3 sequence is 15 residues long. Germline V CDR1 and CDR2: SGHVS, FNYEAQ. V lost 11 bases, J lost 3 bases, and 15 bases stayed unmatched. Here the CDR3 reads CARTPHTGADYGYTF. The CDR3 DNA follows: TGTGCCCGAACCCCGCATACAGGGGCTGACTATGGCTACACCTTC.

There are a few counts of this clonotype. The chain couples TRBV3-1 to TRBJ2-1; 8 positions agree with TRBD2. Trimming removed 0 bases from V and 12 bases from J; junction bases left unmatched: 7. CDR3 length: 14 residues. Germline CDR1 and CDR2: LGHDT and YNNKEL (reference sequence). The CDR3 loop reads CASSQDLASGRQFF. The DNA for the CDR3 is TGTGCCAGCAGCCAAGATCTGGCTAGCGGGCGGCAGTTCTTC.

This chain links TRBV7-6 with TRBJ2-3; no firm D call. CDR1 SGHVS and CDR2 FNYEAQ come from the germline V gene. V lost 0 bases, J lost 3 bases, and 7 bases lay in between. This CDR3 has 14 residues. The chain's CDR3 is CASSLALTTDTQYF. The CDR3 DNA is TGTGCCAGCAGCTTAGCGCTGACGACAGATACGCAGTATTTT.

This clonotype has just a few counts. The CDR3 region has the DNA TGCGCCAGCAGCCAAGTCCTGGCTAGTGACTACGAGCAGTACTTC. It codes for CASSQVLASDYEQYF. The chain has TRBV4-1 and TRBJ2-7, with D hard to call. The germline CDR1 and CDR2 sequences are MGHRA and YSYEKL. The CDR3 consists of 15 residues. With 1 base removed from V and 3 bases from J, the gap between germline ends came to 13 bases.

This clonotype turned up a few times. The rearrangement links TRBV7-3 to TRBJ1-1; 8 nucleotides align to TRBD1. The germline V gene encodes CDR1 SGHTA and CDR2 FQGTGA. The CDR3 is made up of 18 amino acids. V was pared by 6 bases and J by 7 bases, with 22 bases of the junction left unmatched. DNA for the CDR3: TGTGCCAGCAGGTCCCCCGCCGGGACAGGTCGTCCCCGCGTTGAAGCTTTCTTT. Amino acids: CASRSPAGTGRPRVEAFF.

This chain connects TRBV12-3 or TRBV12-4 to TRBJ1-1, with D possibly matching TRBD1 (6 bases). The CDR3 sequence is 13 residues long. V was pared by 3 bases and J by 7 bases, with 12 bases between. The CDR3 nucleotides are TGTGCCAGCAGTTTGTACAGGGTTGATGAAGCTTTCTTT. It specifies CASSLYRVDEAFF.

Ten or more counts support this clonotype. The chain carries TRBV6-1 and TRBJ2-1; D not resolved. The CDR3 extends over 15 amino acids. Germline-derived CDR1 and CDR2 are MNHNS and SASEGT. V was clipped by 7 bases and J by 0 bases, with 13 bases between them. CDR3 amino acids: CASTPDLGSYNEQFF. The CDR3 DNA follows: TGTGCCAGCACTCCCGACTTGGGCTCCTACAATGAGCAGTTCTTC.

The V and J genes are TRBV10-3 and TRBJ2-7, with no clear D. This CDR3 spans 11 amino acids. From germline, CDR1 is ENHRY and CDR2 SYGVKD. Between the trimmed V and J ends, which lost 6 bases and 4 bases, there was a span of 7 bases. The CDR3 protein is CAISGPYEQYF. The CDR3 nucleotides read TGTGCCATCAGCGGTCCTTACGAGCAGTACTTC.

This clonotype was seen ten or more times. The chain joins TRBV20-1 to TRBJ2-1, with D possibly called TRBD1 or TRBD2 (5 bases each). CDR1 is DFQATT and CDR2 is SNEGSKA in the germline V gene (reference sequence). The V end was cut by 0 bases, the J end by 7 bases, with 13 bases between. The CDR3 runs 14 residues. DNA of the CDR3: TGCAGTGCTAGAGATCCGAGGGACCCAAATGAGCAGTTCTTC. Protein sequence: CSARDPRDPNEQFF.

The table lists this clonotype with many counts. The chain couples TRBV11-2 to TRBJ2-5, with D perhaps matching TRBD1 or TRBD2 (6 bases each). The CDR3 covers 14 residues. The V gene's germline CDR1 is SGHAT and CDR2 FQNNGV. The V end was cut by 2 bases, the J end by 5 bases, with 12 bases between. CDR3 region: CASSLWGAGETQYF. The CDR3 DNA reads TGTGCCAGCAGCTTATGGGGGGCCGGGGAGACCCAGTACTTC. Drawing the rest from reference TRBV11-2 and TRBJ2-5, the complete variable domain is EAGVAQSPRYKIIEKRQSVAFWCNPISGHATLYWYQQILGQGPKLLIQFQNNGVVDDSQLPKDRFSAERLKGVDSTLKIQPAKLEDSAVYLCASSLWGAGETQYFGPGTRLLVL.

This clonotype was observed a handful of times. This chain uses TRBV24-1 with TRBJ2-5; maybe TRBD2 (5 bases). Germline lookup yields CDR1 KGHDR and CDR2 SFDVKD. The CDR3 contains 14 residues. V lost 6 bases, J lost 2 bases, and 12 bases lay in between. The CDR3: CATSTAGKQETQYF. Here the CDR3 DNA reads TGTGCCACCAGTACCGCCGGGAAACAAGAGACCCAGTACTTC.

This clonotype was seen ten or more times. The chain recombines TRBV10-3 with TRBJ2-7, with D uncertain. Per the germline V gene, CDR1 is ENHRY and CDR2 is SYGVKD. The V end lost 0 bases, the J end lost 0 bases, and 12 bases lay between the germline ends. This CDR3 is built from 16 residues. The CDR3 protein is CAISESEGSGSYEQYF. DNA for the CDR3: TGTGCCATCAGTGAGTCAGAAGGCTCCGGCTCCTACGAGCAGTACTTC.

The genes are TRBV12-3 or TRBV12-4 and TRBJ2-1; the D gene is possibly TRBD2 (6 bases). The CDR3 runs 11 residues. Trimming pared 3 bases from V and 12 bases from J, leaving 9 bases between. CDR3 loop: CASSFAEGQFF. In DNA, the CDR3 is TGTGCCAGCAGTTTCGCGGAGGGGCAGTTCTTC.

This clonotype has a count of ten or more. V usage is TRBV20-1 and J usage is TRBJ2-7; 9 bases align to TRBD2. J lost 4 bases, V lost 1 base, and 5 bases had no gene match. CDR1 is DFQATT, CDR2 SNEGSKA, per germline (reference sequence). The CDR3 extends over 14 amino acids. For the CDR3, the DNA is TGCAGTGCTAGAGCAGCTAGCGGGGATTACGAGCAGTACTTC. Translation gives CSARAASGDYEQYF.

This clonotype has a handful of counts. The CDR3 DNA reads TGCGCCAGCAGCTTAACAGGGGGCTTAGAGACCCAGTACTTC. Translated, it gives CASSLTGGLETQYF. The chain carries TRBV5-1 and TRBJ2-5, with 9 bases fitting TRBD1. Germline loops: CDR1 SGHRS, CDR2 YFSETQ. V dropped 2 bases and J dropped 4; count of bases not matched to a gene: 3. This CDR3 contains 14 residues. The full variable domain, rest sourced from reference TRBV5-1 and TRBJ2-5, is KAGVTQTPRYLIKTRGQQVTLSCSPISGHRSVSWYQQTPGQGLQFLFEYFSETQRNKGNFPGRFSGRQFSNSRSEMNVSTLELGDSALYLCASSLTGGLETQYFGPGTRLLVL.